A single sample is the source of the 9 T cell receptor beta chains below, sequenced in a study of metastatic and nonmetastatic thyroid tumors. TCRdb used MiXCR to call clones anew from the PCR reads. The sample records 20,000 to 25,000 clones, roughly 22% being singletons. Until they underwent thyroid surgery, no patient had received any treatment. Sequences were obtained from blood. These receptors all stem from a female donor with papillary thyroid cancer or a benign thyroid nodule (not recorded which). Some clones in this sample may be carry-over from other donors' samples.

This clone was picked up many times. One end of the junction varies from germline; a read error may be responsible. The chain links TRBV19 to TRBJ2-2, with 9 bases that match TRBD1. The CDR3 loop spans 15 amino acids. Germline V gene lookup returns CDR1 LNHDA and CDR2 SQIVND (reference sequence). The CDR3 is CASRQDRGRSGEPFF. The CDR3 nucleotides read TGTGCCAGTAGACAGGACAGGGGAAGGTCCGGGGAGCCGTTTTTT.

This chain joins TRBV9 and TRBJ1-5; a weak D match, TRBD1 (6 bases). Germline CDR1 and CDR2: SGDLS and YYNGEE. V was shortened by 0 bases and J by 6 bases, with 13 bases between the two germline ends. The length of the CDR3 is 15 residues. This CDR3 reads CASSVVGGASQPQHF. The CDR3, as DNA: TGTGCCAGCAGCGTAGTGGGGGGGGCGAGTCAGCCCCAGCATTTT.

This clone was counted at least ten times. This chain connects TRBV6-2 or TRBV6-3 to TRBJ2-2; D is perhaps TRBD2 (6 bases). The CDR3 contains 13 residues. Germline CDR1 MNHEY, CDR2 SVGEGT. The germline V and J ends were trimmed by 2 bases and 5 bases, with 6 bases remaining between them. The CDR3 DNA is TGTGCCAGCAGTTACCGGGGGACCGGGGAGCTGTTTTTT. Its protein product is CASSYRGTGELFF.

This clone was recorded many times. V is TRBV5-1 and J is TRBJ2-5, with unresolved D. The germline gives CDR1 SGHRS, CDR2 YFSETQ. V was shortened by 4 bases and J by 4 bases, with 11 bases between the two germline ends. The CDR3 is 13 residues long. The CDR3 loop is CASSTRSGETQYF. CDR3 DNA: TGCGCCAGCAGCACCAGGAGTGGAGAGACCCAGTACTTC.

The CDR3 loop is CASSLVGSGYEQYF. The CDR3 coding sequence is TGCGCCAGCAGCTTGGTAGGGTCCGGCTACGAGCAGTACTTC. The genes are TRBV5-1 and TRBJ2-7; D gene uncertain. V was cut by 0 bases and J by 3 bases, with 10 bases left in between. This CDR3 region has 14 residues. Germline assignment: CDR1 SGHRS and CDR2 YFSETQ.

This clone was observed many times. This chain links TRBV11-1 with TRBJ2-7, with 13 bases lining up with TRBD2. Per germline, CDR1 SGHAT and CDR2 FQDESV (reference sequence). CDR3 size: 16 residues. V trimming: 3 bases; J trimming: 0 bases; junction bases outside the gene matches: 2. CDR3 sequence: CASSLGLAGPSYEQYF. DNA of the CDR3: TGTGCCAGCAGCTTGGGACTAGCGGGACCCTCCTACGAGCAGTACTTC. The entire variable domain, with the rest obtained from reference TRBV11-1 and TRBJ2-7, is as follows: EAEVAQSPRYKITEKSQAVAFWCDPISGHATLYWYRQILGQGPELLVQFQDESVVDDSQLPKDRFSAERLKGVDSTLKIQPAELGDSAMYLCASSLGLAGPSYEQYFGPGTRLTVT.

This clone was observed many times. The V call is TRBV4-1, the J call TRBJ2-7; no definite D call. Germline V gene sequence: CDR1 MGHRA, CDR2 YSYEKL. The V and J ends lost 1 base and 4 bases respectively, with 8 bases between them. The CDR3 is made up of 13 amino acids. In DNA, the CDR3 is TGCGCCAGCAGCCAAGCCTCAGCGTACGAGCAGTACTTC. Translation gives CASSQASAYEQYF.

V gene TRBV28 combines with J gene TRBJ1-5, with 10 bases that match TRBD1. J lost 3 bases, V lost 4 bases, and 9 bases had no gene match. CDR3 length equals 17 residues. Germline loops: CDR1 MDHEN, CDR2 SYDVKM. The CDR3 reads CASSWDRGTINNQPQHF. In DNA form, the CDR3 reads TGTGCCAGCAGTTGGGACAGGGGAACCATTAACAATCAGCCCCAGCATTTT.

This clone was found many times. This chain joins TRBV4-3 and TRBJ1-5; D uncertain. This CDR3 contains 16 residues. Trimming removed 0 bases at V and 0 bases at J, with 9 bases between. Germline V gene sequence: CDR1 LGHNA, CDR2 YSLEER. CDR3 bases: TGCGCCAGCAGCCAAGATATGCAGCATAGCAATCAGCCCCAGCATTTT. Its translation is CASSQDMQHSNQPQHF.